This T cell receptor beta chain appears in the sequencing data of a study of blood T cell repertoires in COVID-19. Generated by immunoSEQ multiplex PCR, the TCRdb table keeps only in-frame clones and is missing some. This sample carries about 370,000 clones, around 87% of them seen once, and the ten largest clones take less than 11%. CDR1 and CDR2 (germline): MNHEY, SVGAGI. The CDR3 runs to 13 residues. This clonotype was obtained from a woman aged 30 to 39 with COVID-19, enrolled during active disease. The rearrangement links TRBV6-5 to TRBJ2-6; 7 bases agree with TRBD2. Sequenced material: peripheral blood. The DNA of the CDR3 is TGTGCAGGGCGGGGGATCGGCGGCGACGTCCTGACTTTC. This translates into CAGRGIGGDVLTF.